These 6 T cell receptor beta chains originate from one sample sequenced in a study of blood T cell repertoires in COVID-19. Generated by immunoSEQ multiplex PCR, the TCRdb table keeps only in-frame clones and is missing some. The sample holds under 200,000 clones, approximately 73% seen once. Material: peripheral blood. The receptors were sampled from a woman aged 80 or over with acute or convalescent COVID-19.

This rearrangement joins TRBV6-5 to TRBJ2-7; D uncertain. Looked up from germline, CDR1 is MNHEY and CDR2 is SVGAGI. V was clipped by 0 bases and J by 5 bases, with 8 bases between them. The CDR3 consists of 13 residues. CDR3 residues: CASSYSRGHEQYF. The DNA of the CDR3 is TGTGCCAGCAGTTACTCGAGAGGCCACGAGCAGTACTTC.

J is TRBJ1-5 and V is TRBV19, with TRBD1 identical over 7 bases. This CDR3 comprises 14 residues. J lost 4 bases, V lost 6 bases, and 6 bases had no gene match. Germline V lookup: CDR1 LNHDA, CDR2 SQIVND (reference sequence). CDR3 amino acids: CASRGDRENQPQHF. CDR3 in DNA: TGTGCCAGTAGAGGTGACAGGGAGAATCAGCCCCAGCATTTT.

The rearrangement joins TRBV6-5 to TRBJ2-5; TRBD2 aligns across 14 bases. Germline V gene sequence: CDR1 MNHEY, CDR2 SVGAGI. CDR3 size: 16 residues. V dropped 4 bases and J dropped 5; count of bases not matched to a gene: 6. The CDR3 nucleotides read TGTGCCAGCAGTTCTCAGGGACTAGCGGGGGTGGAGACCCAGTACTTC. This codes for CASSSQGLAGVETQYF.

This clone has only a few counts. This chain connects TRBV7-9 to TRBJ1-5; D remains ambiguous. Germline values: CDR1 SEHNR, CDR2 FQNEAQ (reference sequence). Deletions cut 5 bases from V and 3 bases from J, with 11 bases between. There are 14 residues in the CDR3. The CDR3 DNA sequence: TGTGCCAGCAGCCCTAACAGCTACAATCAGCCCCAGCATTTT. Its translation is CASSPNSYNQPQHF.

The chain links TRBV4-2 to TRBJ2-3; D is undetermined. The CDR3 loop spans 15 amino acids. From germline, CDR1 is LGHNA and CDR2 YNFKEQ. Between the trimmed V and J ends, which lost 0 bases and 5 bases, there was a span of 12 bases. CDR3 in DNA: TGTGCCAGCAGCCAAGATGTACGGTCCCTAGATACGCAGTATTTT. It is translated as CASSQDVRSLDTQYF.

V usage is TRBV2 and J usage is TRBJ1-5, with 8 bases fitting TRBD1. Losses at the gene ends were 6 bases for V and 5 bases for J; bases not matched to a gene: 3. CDR3 size: 13 residues. CDR1 SNHLY and CDR2 FYNNEI come from the germline V gene. The CDR3 spells CASRTGDDQPQHF. The CDR3 nucleotides are TGTGCCAGCAGGACAGGGGACGATCAGCCCCAGCATTTT.